This is a list of T cell receptor beta chains from one sample in a study of T cells after yellow fever vaccination. Each CDR3 protein gets one entry after TCRdb re-called the 5' RACE reads with MiXCR. Here the sample spans some 220,000 distinct CDR3 sequences, approximately 3% being singletons. The specimen comprised CD4+ T cells sorted from PBMCs, sampled 10 days after the yellow fever booster vaccination. The receptors were gathered from a man aged 18 to 35 who received the YFV17D yellow fever vaccine. Each CDR3 is given with its conserved first and last residue. D genes are given only for firm matches. Clone size appears in some rows only: once, few, many, or a class for an expanded clone.

abundance: many
v_gene: TRBV2
d_gene: .
j_gene: TRBJ1-2
CDR3aa: CASSEGYGYTF
CDR3nt: TGTGCCAGCAGTGAAGGATACGGCTACACCTTC

abundance: .
v_gene: TRBV20-1
d_gene: TRBD1
j_gene: TRBJ2-1
CDR3aa: CSARLPGQGYNEQFF
CDR3nt: TGCAGTGCTAGACTGCCGGGACAGGGGTACAATGAGCAGTTCTTC

abundance: few
v_gene: TRBV30
d_gene: .
j_gene: TRBJ2-1
CDR3aa: CAWTGSSYNEQFF
CDR3nt: TGTGCCTGGACAGGGAGCTCCTACAATGAGCAGTTCTTC

abundance: many
v_gene: TRBV5-1
d_gene: .
j_gene: TRBJ2-3
CDR3aa: CASSLENRWGADTQYF
CDR3nt: TGCGCCAGCAGCTTGGAGAACCGCTGGGGGGCAGATACGCAGTATTTT

abundance: many
v_gene: TRBV10-3
d_gene: .
j_gene: TRBJ2-7
CDR3aa: CAIAWLSPGEQYF
CDR3nt: TGTGCCATCGCGTGGCTCAGCCCAGGCGAGCAGTACTTC

abundance: .
v_gene: TRBV20-1
d_gene: TRBD1
j_gene: TRBJ1-6
CDR3aa: CSARDSRGNSPLHF
CDR3nt: TGCAGTGCTAGAGATAGCAGGGGGAATTCACCCCTCCACTTT

abundance: .
v_gene: TRBV4-1
d_gene: TRBD2
j_gene: TRBJ2-1
CDR3aa: CASSQELAGVGEQFF
CDR3nt: TGCGCCAGCAGCCAAGAGTTAGCGGGGGTTGGTGAGCAGTTCTTC

abundance: few
v_gene: TRBV5-1
d_gene: .
j_gene: TRBJ1-1
CDR3aa: CASSLGVNRMNTEAFF
CDR3nt: TGCGCCAGCAGCTTGGGGGTAAACCGGATGAACACTGAAGCTTTCTTT

abundance: few
v_gene: TRBV5-1
d_gene: .
j_gene: TRBJ2-1
CDR3aa: CASKLGGNEQFF
CDR3nt: TGCGCCAGCAAGCTAGGGGGCAATGAGCAGTTCTTC

abundance: many
v_gene: TRBV7-2
d_gene: TRBD2
j_gene: TRBJ2-7
CDR3aa: CASSLTSGFYEQYF
CDR3nt: TGTGCCAGCAGCCTGACTAGCGGCTTCTACGAGCAGTACTTC

abundance: many
v_gene: TRBV4-3
d_gene: .
j_gene: TRBJ2-7
CDR3aa: CASSHEGFEQYF
CDR3nt: TGCGCCAGCAGCCATGAAGGCTTCGAGCAGTACTTC

abundance: .
v_gene: TRBV20-1
d_gene: TRBD2
j_gene: TRBJ2-2
CDR3aa: CSAGLAGGLGTGELFF
CDR3nt: TGCAGTGCCGGACTAGCGGGGGGGCTGGGAACCGGGGAGCTGTTTTTT

abundance: few
v_gene: TRBV24-1
d_gene: .
j_gene: TRBJ2-5
CDR3aa: CATSGNSEETQYF
CDR3nt: TGTGCCACCAGTGGCAACTCAGAAGAGACCCAGTACTTC

abundance: many
v_gene: TRBV7-9
d_gene: TRBD2
j_gene: TRBJ2-5
CDR3aa: CASSWGLEETQYF
CDR3nt: TGTGCCAGCAGCTGGGGACTAGAAGAGACCCAGTACTTC

abundance: many
v_gene: TRBV12-3/TRBV12-4
d_gene: .
j_gene: TRBJ1-4
CDR3aa: CASSLAGAGEKLFF
CDR3nt: TGTGCCAGCAGTTTAGCAGGGGCCGGTGAAAAACTGTTTTTT

abundance: many
v_gene: TRBV4-2
d_gene: TRBD2
j_gene: TRBJ2-3
CDR3aa: CASSPTSGSYTDTQYF
CDR3nt: TGTGCCAGCAGCCCGACTAGCGGGTCCTACACAGATACGCAGTATTTT

abundance: many
v_gene: TRBV2
d_gene: .
j_gene: TRBJ1-2
CDR3aa: CASRDGDNYGYTF
CDR3nt: TGTGCCAGCAGAGACGGGGATAACTATGGCTACACCTTC

abundance: few
v_gene: TRBV20-1
d_gene: .
j_gene: TRBJ2-7
CDR3aa: CSATRGAQPEQYF
CDR3nt: TGCAGTGCTACCCGTGGGGCACAACCAGAGCAGTACTTC

abundance: .
v_gene: TRBV12-3/TRBV12-4
d_gene: .
j_gene: TRBJ2-7
CDR3aa: CASSLWSGDEQYF
CDR3nt: TGTGCCAGCAGTTTATGGTCGGGGGACGAGCAGTACTTC

abundance: many
v_gene: TRBV5-6
d_gene: TRBD1
j_gene: TRBJ1-1
CDR3aa: CASSSRGLGNTEAFF
CDR3nt: TGTGCCAGCAGCTCCAGGGGGCTGGGGAACACTGAAGCTTTCTTT

abundance: .
v_gene: TRBV21-1
d_gene: .
j_gene: TRBJ1-1
CDR3aa: CASNLRDGDRHTEAFF
CDR3nt: TGTGCCAGCAATCTCCGGGACGGCGATCGTCACACTGAAGCTTTCTTT

abundance: many
v_gene: TRBV12-3/TRBV12-4
d_gene: TRBD1
j_gene: TRBJ1-6
CDR3aa: CASSRGGAFGSPLHF
CDR3nt: TGTGCCAGCAGCCGAGGGGGCGCCTTTGGTTCACCCCTCCACTTT

abundance: .
v_gene: TRBV12-3/TRBV12-4
d_gene: .
j_gene: TRBJ1-1
CDR3aa: CASSPGLVNTEAFF
CDR3nt: TGTGCCAGCAGTCCGGGACTGGTGAACACTGAAGCTTTCTTT

abundance: .
v_gene: TRBV3-1
d_gene: .
j_gene: TRBJ1-2
CDR3aa: CASSQKGGYTF
CDR3nt: TGTGCCAGCAGCCAAAAGGGAGGCTACACCTTC

abundance: many
v_gene: TRBV24-1
d_gene: .
j_gene: TRBJ1-2
CDR3aa: CATSDRDGPYGYTF
CDR3nt: TGTGCCACCAGTGACCGGGACGGGCCTTATGGCTACACCTTC

abundance: many
v_gene: TRBV5-1
d_gene: TRBD1
j_gene: TRBJ2-2
CDR3aa: CASIPVGTGGNTGELFF
CDR3nt: TGCGCCAGCATCCCCGTTGGGACAGGGGGCAACACCGGGGAGCTGTTTTTT

abundance: .
v_gene: TRBV14
d_gene: .
j_gene: TRBJ2-3
CDR3aa: CASSQGGGRQYF
CDR3nt: TGTGCCAGCAGCCAAGGTGGGGGAAGGCAGTATTTT

abundance: few
v_gene: TRBV20-1
d_gene: .
j_gene: TRBJ1-2
CDR3aa: CSPRTAYGYTF
CDR3nt: TGCAGTCCGCGGACAGCTTATGGCTACACCTTC

abundance: many
v_gene: TRBV3-1
d_gene: .
j_gene: TRBJ1-2
CDR3aa: CASTRSSTRGYGYTF
CDR3nt: TGTGCCAGCACCAGGTCCTCAACTAGGGGCTATGGCTACACCTTC

abundance: .
v_gene: TRBV28
d_gene: .
j_gene: TRBJ1-5
CDR3aa: CASRGKRNQPQHF
CDR3nt: TGTGCCAGCAGGGGAAAGAGAAATCAGCCCCAGCATTTT

abundance: .
v_gene: TRBV7-9
d_gene: .
j_gene: TRBJ1-1
CDR3aa: CASSRLTGDEAFF
CDR3nt: TGTGCCAGCAGCCGACTGACAGGAGACGAAGCTTTCTTT

abundance: .
v_gene: TRBV3-1
d_gene: .
j_gene: TRBJ1-1
CDR3aa: CASSQRIGRAFF
CDR3nt: TGTGCCAGCAGCCAACGTATAGGGAGAGCTTTCTTT

abundance: .
v_gene: TRBV29-1
d_gene: TRBD1
j_gene: TRBJ2-5
CDR3aa: CSVLKGQQETQYF
CDR3nt: TGCAGCGTTTTAAAGGGACAGCAAGAGACCCAGTACTTC

abundance: few
v_gene: TRBV5-1
d_gene: .
j_gene: TRBJ2-5
CDR3aa: CASSLEGPGTQYF
CDR3nt: TGCGCCAGCAGCTTGGAAGGTCCCGGGACCCAGTACTTC